The next 8 T cell receptor beta chains were all read from a single sample in a study of shared clonotypes between healthy human individuals. The data were produced by immunoSEQ multiplex PCR, yet TCRdb's version contains in-frame clones alone and is incomplete. This table holds roughly 2,000,000 clones, about 94% found once. In the naive CD8 group, cells lacked CD45RO and were positively selected for CCR7, so terminally differentiated effector memory CD45RA+ cells were left out. Sequenced input: naive CD8+ T cells sorted from blood. All receptors come from a man between 18 and 29 years old in good health.

The rearrangement uses TRBV15 and TRBJ1-6; D is unclear. Germline V gene data show CDR1 as LNHNV and CDR2 as YYDKDF (reference sequence). The CDR3 spans 13 residues. Trimming cost V 0 bases and J 9 bases, with 6 bases left between them. The CDR3 DNA reads as TGTGCCACCAGCAGAGATTCTCTTTCACCCCTCCACTTT. Protein: CATSRDSLSPLHF.

The chain uses TRBV7-9 and TRBJ2-7; the match to TRBD2 covers 11 bases. The CDR3 covers 17 residues. CDR1 is SEHNR and CDR2 is FQNEAQ in the germline V gene (reference sequence). V gave up 4 bases and J gave up 4 bases; unmatched junction bases: 12. Written as DNA, the CDR3 is TGTGCCAGCAGCTCCTCGGCAACTAGCGGGAGTCGGTACGAGCAGTACTTC. Translated: CASSSSATSGSRYEQYF.

This clone is a singleton in its sample. V and J are TRBV5-4 and TRBJ2-7, with 7 nucleotides matching TRBD2. The CDR3 loop spans 13 amino acids. Germline CDR1 reads SGHNT; CDR2 reads YYREEE (reference sequence). V lost 1 base to trimming and J lost 6 bases; unmatched junction nucleotides: 4. The CDR3 DNA sequence: TGTGCCAGCAGCTTGAGGGAGGGTCTCGAGCAGTACTTC. Its protein is CASSLREGLEQYF.

V is TRBV4-1 and J is TRBJ2-7; 8 nucleotides agree with TRBD2. Germline CDR1 is MGHRA and CDR2 is YSYEKL. This CDR3 is 15 amino acids long. The V segment lost 2 bases and the J segment 2 bases; nucleotides outside the gene matches: 5. The CDR3 protein is CASSQRVAGPYEQYF. CDR3 in DNA: TGCGCCAGCAGCCAAAGGGTAGCGGGGCCCTACGAGCAGTACTTC.

A few counts support this clone. The V and J genes are TRBV6-5 and TRBJ1-6; D remains unclear. The CDR3 spans 13 residues. Germline V gene lookup returns CDR1 MNHEY and CDR2 SVGAGI. V was shortened by 2 bases and J by 14 bases, with 13 bases between the two germline ends. In DNA form, the CDR3 reads TGTGCCAGCAGTTACGCGGATTCCGCGGCCCTCCACTTT. This sequence encodes CASSYADSAALHF.

This chain uses TRBV4-1 with TRBJ1-6; 8 positions match TRBD1. The CDR3 contains 15 residues. Per germline, CDR1 MGHRA and CDR2 YSYEKL. The ends lost 4 bases at V and 10 bases at J; junction bases unmatched: 9. The CDR3 reads CASSLVDRGGSPLHF. In DNA, the CDR3 is TGCGCCAGCAGCCTAGTAGACAGGGGTGGATCACCCCTCCACTTT.

V usage is TRBV5-1 and J usage is TRBJ2-5; the match to TRBD2 covers 13 bases. Germline lookup yields CDR1 SGHRS and CDR2 YFSETQ. This CDR3 region has 19 residues. V lost 4 bases, J lost 5 bases, and 17 bases stayed unmatched. The CDR3 region is CASSPSLAGGPMGDETQYF. CDR3 in DNA: TGCGCCAGCAGCCCGTCACTAGCGGGGGGGCCGATGGGTGATGAGACCCAGTACTTC.

The table lists this clone with a count of one. This same CDR3 is encoded by further DNA sequences in the sample. The V gene is TRBV7-9, the J gene TRBJ2-5, with a possible D match to TRBD1 (6 bases). Trimming removed 1 base from V and 2 bases from J, with 8 bases in between. This CDR3 contains 14 residues. Per germline, CDR1 SEHNR and CDR2 FQNEAQ (reference sequence). The CDR3 bases are TGTGCCAGCAGCTTAGAACAGGGTCAAGAGACCCAGTACTTC. Translated, it gives CASSLEQGQETQYF.